A selection of T cell receptor beta chains follows, all from one sample in a study of response to subunit inactivated influenza vaccine. A single record per CDR3 protein comes from TCRdb applying MiXCR to the RT-PCR reads. The sample contains 450,000 to 500,000 distinct CDR3 sequences, 9.5% to 13% of which appear only once. The sample here was PBMCs from blood, taken around seven weeks after vaccination. These receptors came from a man aged 50 to 60 who received an inactivated influenza vaccine. CDR3s include the opening cysteine and the closing phenylalanine or tryptophan. Fields, in order: V gene, D gene, clone size, J gene, CDR3 DNA, CDR3 protein. The D gene is left open where the match is weak. Part of the rows lack a size; the others show once, few, many or a class for expanded clones.

TRBV29-1	-	-	TRBJ2-1	TGCAGCGTTGATTATCCTTGGGACGGGGGTCCCACCAATGAGCAGTTCTTC	CSVDYPWDGGPTNEQFF
TRBV20-1	-	few	TRBJ2-7	TGCAGTGCCCTGGCCCAGGGTTCTCCTCCCTACGAGCAGTACTTC	CSALAQGSPPYEQYF
TRBV5-1	-	-	TRBJ2-4	TGCGCCAGCAGCTTGGAGGCAGGAGTAGCCAAAAACATTCAGTACTTC	CASSLEAGVAKNIQYF
TRBV5-1	-	few	TRBJ1-4	TGCGCCAGCAGCTCTACAGGGTCTTCTAATGAAAAACTGTTTTTT	CASSSTGSSNEKLFF
TRBV20-1	-	-	TRBJ2-7	TGCAGTGCTGACGAGGCAAGGGGACATGCGGCGGACTCCGAGCAGTACTTC	CSADEARGHAADSEQYF
TRBV5-6	-	-	TRBJ2-1	TGTGCCACCGGACTGAGGGGGAACTACAATGAGCAGTTCTTC	CATGLRGNYNEQFF
TRBV6-2/TRBV6-3	TRBD1	few	TRBJ2-2	TGTGCCAGCAGTTACTCGATCCGGGACAGGAACACCGGGGAGCTGTTTTTT	CASSYSIRDRNTGELFF
TRBV20-1	-	few	TRBJ1-1	TGCAGTGCTAGGGTCGGGGGCGTGGTCACTGAAGCTTTCTTT	CSARVGGVVTEAFF
TRBV14	TRBD1	few	TRBJ1-2	TGTGCCAGCAGCCAAGCAGGGGGTGGCTATGGCTACACCTTC	CASSQAGGGYGYTF
TRBV29-1	-	many	TRBJ2-2	TGCAGCGTCTCGATTACAGGGTTTCAGACCGGGGAGCTGTTTTTT	CSVSITGFQTGELFF
TRBV24-1	-	-	TRBJ1-1	TGTGCCACCCGTGGGAGGGGGAACACTGAAGCTTTCTTT	CATRGRGNTEAFF
TRBV7-9	-	-	TRBJ1-2	TGTGGCAGCAGCTTAGGAGGTGCCCTTATCTATGGCTACACCTTC	CGSSLGGALIYGYTF
TRBV7-8	-	many	TRBJ2-1	TGTGCCAGCAGCTCAGAGCAACTATCAACCTACAATGAGCAGTTCTTC	CASSSEQLSTYNEQFF
TRBV4-2	TRBD2	many	TRBJ2-3	TGTGCCAGCAGCCAAGATGGGGGGGGCACAGATACGCAGTATTTT	CASSQDGGGTDTQYF
TRBV6-2/TRBV6-3	-	few	TRBJ2-3	TGTGCCAGCAGTTACTTTGGGACACCACTCACAGATACGCAGTATTTT	CASSYFGTPLTDTQYF
TRBV4-3	-	few	TRBJ2-3	TGCGCCAGCAGCCCGACCCCAAGACTGAGCACAGATACGCAGTATTTT	CASSPTPRLSTDTQYF
TRBV12-3/TRBV12-4	TRBD2	-	TRBJ2-1	TGTGCCAGCAGTTTTAGCGGGGGGGCCCTCAATGAGCAGTTCTTC	CASSFSGGALNEQFF
TRBV10-3	-	-	TRBJ2-3	TGTGCCATCAGTGAGTCGGCGCGGGCCCGTTCAGATACGCAGTATTTT	CAISESARARSDTQYF
TRBV28	TRBD1	-	TRBJ1-5	TGTGCCAGCAGTTCTCCGACAGGGGGCTTCAATCAGCCCCAGCATTTT	CASSSPTGGFNQPQHF
TRBV30	-	-	TRBJ2-3	TGTGCCTGGAGGACCAAAAGCACAGATACGCAGTATTTT	CAWRTKSTDTQYF
TRBV5-1	-	many	TRBJ2-5	TGCGCCAGCAGCTTGGAGGGGCTCAGAGAGACCCAGTACTTC	CASSLEGLRETQYF
TRBV18	-	-	TRBJ1-2	TGTGCCAGCTCACCACAGGGGGTCGGATATGGCTACACCTTC	CASSPQGVGYGYTF
TRBV5-6	-	many	TRBJ1-1	TGTGCCAGCAGCCCCTTAACAAGCAACACTGAAGCTTTCTTT	CASSPLTSNTEAFF
TRBV12-3/TRBV12-4	-	few	TRBJ1-2	TGTGCCAGCAGTTTAGTAGACAGGAGGCACTATGGCTACACCTTC	CASSLVDRRHYGYTF
TRBV18	-	many	TRBJ2-3	TGTGCCAGCTCAGAATTAGATACTACGGCGGGATATACGCAGTATTTT	CASSELDTTAGYTQYF
TRBV5-1	-	few	TRBJ2-5	TGCGCCAGCAGCCCAGGGTCGGGTACAGAGACCCAGTACTTC	CASSPGSGTETQYF
TRBV15	-	-	TRBJ2-1	TGTGCCACCAGCAGAGATTGGAGGAATGAGCAGTTCTTC	CATSRDWRNEQFF
TRBV3-1	TRBD1	few	TRBJ1-1	TGTGCCAGCGATCTGGGACAGGGTACTGAAGCTTTCTTT	CASDLGQGTEAFF
TRBV10-3	-	-	TRBJ2-7	TGTGCCATCAGAGGCAGGACGTACGAGCAGTACTTC	CAIRGRTYEQYF
TRBV30	TRBD1	-	TRBJ2-7	TGTGCCTGGGGGACAGGGTGGAACTACGAGCAGTACTTC	CAWGTGWNYEQYF
TRBV12-3/TRBV12-4	-	-	TRBJ1-6	TGTGCCAGCACCAATAGCAGGCTGAGCTCCTATAATTCACCCCTCCACTTT	CASTNSRLSSYNSPLHF
TRBV5-1	TRBD2	few	TRBJ2-3	TGCGCCAGCAGAGTAGCGGGGGCCCGCACAGATACGCAGTATTTT	CASRVAGARTDTQYF
TRBV12-3/TRBV12-4	-	many	TRBJ2-3	TGTGCCAGCACCCCCTCTGGGAGAACTAGCACAGATACGCAGTATTTT	CASTPSGRTSTDTQYF
TRBV10-2	-	few	TRBJ2-3	TGCGCCAGCAGCATGGAGGTAGTTGCGGATACGCAGTATTTT	CASSMEVVADTQYF
TRBV4-3	TRBD1	-	TRBJ1-6	TGCGCCAGCAGCCCCGCAAGCGGACAGGGTAATTCACCCCTCCACTTT	CASSPASGQGNSPLHF
TRBV5-1	-	few	TRBJ2-1	TGCGCCAGCAGCTTAGCGGTAGGCTCCTACAATGAGCAGTTCTTC	CASSLAVGSYNEQFF
TRBV12-3/TRBV12-4	-	many	TRBJ1-1	TGTGCCAGTTGTGGGGTCTGGGGGGCCATGAACACTGAAGCTTTCTTT	CASCGVWGAMNTEAFF
TRBV6-1	TRBD2	many	TRBJ2-3	TGTGCCAGCAGGAGGACTAGCGGGAGTGCAGATACGCAGTATTTT	CASRRTSGSADTQYF
TRBV7-8	TRBD2	many	TRBJ2-1	TGTGCCAGCAGCCCGGCCCTCCGGGAGGGCCCCAATGAGCAGTTCTTC	CASSPALREGPNEQFF
TRBV4-3	TRBD1	few	TRBJ2-7	TGCGCCAGCAGCCAAAGGACAGGAATCTACGAGCAGTACTTC	CASSQRTGIYEQYF
TRBV6-2/TRBV6-3	-	-	TRBJ2-1	TGTGCCAGCAGTTACACCGGGTCCTACAATGAGCAGTTCTTC	CASSYTGSYNEQFF
TRBV20-1	TRBD1	few	TRBJ1-5	TGCAGTGCTAGAGATGTGGACAGGGCCAATCAGCCCCAGCATTTT	CSARDVDRANQPQHF
TRBV12-3/TRBV12-4	-	many	TRBJ2-7	TGTGCCAGCAGCCCCACGTGGGGCTCGGGGATGCGCGAGCAGTACTTC	CASSPTWGSGMREQYF
TRBV6-1	TRBD2	-	TRBJ2-3	TGTGCCAGCCGGATCAGCTGGGGGGGAGATACGCAGTATTTT	CASRISWGGDTQYF
TRBV12-3/TRBV12-4	-	few	TRBJ2-1	TGTGCCAGCACCACTCAACAGGGTTACTCCTACAATGAGCAGTTCTTC	CASTTQQGYSYNEQFF
TRBV20-1	TRBD2	many	TRBJ2-4	TGCAGTGCTAGAGATTACCCTAGCGGGAGGGTAAACATTCAGTACTTC	CSARDYPSGRVNIQYF
TRBV12-3/TRBV12-4	-	-	TRBJ2-1	TGTGCCAGCAGTTTAAGGCACCCCCTATACAATGAGCAGTTCTTC	CASSLRHPLYNEQFF
TRBV15	-	few	TRBJ2-1	TGTGCCACCAGCAGAGGGCAACCTCCCTACAATGAGCAGTTCTTC	CATSRGQPPYNEQFF
TRBV9	-	-	TRBJ1-2	TGTGCCAGCAGCGTAACCCGTCAGGCCACCTATGGCTACACCTTC	CASSVTRQATYGYTF
TRBV5-6	-	few	TRBJ2-5	TGTGCCAGCAGCGTGGATCAGGGATTCTCTCTCCCAGAGACCCAGTACTTC	CASSVDQGFSLPETQYF
TRBV6-2/TRBV6-3	TRBD2	-	TRBJ2-1	TGTGCCAGCAGAACAGTAGCGGGACCGCAGTTCTTC	CASRTVAGPQFF
TRBV4-3	TRBD2	-	TRBJ2-1	TGCGCCAGCAGCCAAGGCCTAGCGGGGGGTAACAATGAGCAGTTCTTC	CASSQGLAGGNNEQFF
TRBV6-2/TRBV6-3	-	-	TRBJ1-1	TGTGCCAGCAGTGCATCGGGACGGATGACTGAAGCTTTCTTT	CASSASGRMTEAFF